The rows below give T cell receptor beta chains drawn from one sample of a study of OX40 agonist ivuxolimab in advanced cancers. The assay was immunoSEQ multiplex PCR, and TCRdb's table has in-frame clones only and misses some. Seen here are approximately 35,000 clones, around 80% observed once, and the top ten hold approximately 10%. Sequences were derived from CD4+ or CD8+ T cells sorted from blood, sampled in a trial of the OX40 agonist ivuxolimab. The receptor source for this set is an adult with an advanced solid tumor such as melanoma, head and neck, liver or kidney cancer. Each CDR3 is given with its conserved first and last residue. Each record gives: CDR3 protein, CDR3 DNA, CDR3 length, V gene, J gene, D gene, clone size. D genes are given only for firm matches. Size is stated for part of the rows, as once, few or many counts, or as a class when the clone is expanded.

cdr3_aa: CASRDREYEKLFF; cdr3_nt: TGTGCCAGCAGGGACAGGGAGTATGAAAAACTGTTTTTT; cdr3_length: 13; v_call: TRBV6-6; j_call: TRBJ1-4; d_call: TRBD1; clone_size: NA
cdr3_aa: CASEEGAPGELFF; cdr3_nt: TGTGCCAGTGAGGAGGGGGCCCCCGGGGAGCTGTTTTTT; cdr3_length: 13; v_call: TRBV19; j_call: TRBJ2-2; d_call: NA; clone_size: NA
cdr3_aa: CASSLGQGLNQPQHF; cdr3_nt: TGTGCCAGCAGCTTAGGACAGGGATTAAATCAGCCCCAGCATTTT; cdr3_length: 15; v_call: TRBV7-2; j_call: TRBJ1-5; d_call: TRBD1; clone_size: NA
cdr3_aa: CATQPYNLYEQYF; cdr3_nt: TGTGCCACACAGCCCTACAACCTCTACGAGCAGTACTTC; cdr3_length: 13; v_call: TRBV2; j_call: TRBJ2-7; d_call: NA; clone_size: NA
cdr3_aa: CASSVDPQTDTQYF; cdr3_nt: TGTGCCAGCAGCGTAGACCCCCAAACAGATACGCAGTATTTT; cdr3_length: 14; v_call: TRBV9; j_call: TRBJ2-3; d_call: NA; clone_size: few
cdr3_aa: CASSLGGLAGGSTDTQYF; cdr3_nt: TGCGCCAGCAGCTTGGGAGGTCTAGCGGGGGGGAGCACAGATACGCAGTATTTT; cdr3_length: 18; v_call: TRBV5-1; j_call: TRBJ2-3; d_call: TRBD2; clone_size: NA
cdr3_aa: CASSLPRWDRGWQETQYF; cdr3_nt: TGTGCCAGCAGCTTACCTCGCTGGGACAGGGGGTGGCAAGAGACCCAGTACTTC; cdr3_length: 18; v_call: TRBV11-2; j_call: TRBJ2-5; d_call: TRBD1; clone_size: few
cdr3_aa: CAWRGAVSRSTGELFF; cdr3_nt: TGTGCCTGGCGGGGGGCAGTAAGTCGATCCACCGGGGAGCTGTTTTTT; cdr3_length: 16; v_call: TRBV30; j_call: TRBJ2-2; d_call: NA; clone_size: once
cdr3_aa: CASSIDRPVNQPQHF; cdr3_nt: TGTGCCAGTAGTATAGACAGGCCAGTCAATCAGCCCCAGCATTTT; cdr3_length: 15; v_call: TRBV19; j_call: TRBJ1-5; d_call: NA; clone_size: once
cdr3_aa: CASRFGNNPNTEAFF; cdr3_nt: TGCGCCAGCAGGTTTGGGAACAACCCGAACACTGAAGCTTTCTTT; cdr3_length: 15; v_call: TRBV10-1; j_call: TRBJ1-1; d_call: NA; clone_size: NA
cdr3_aa: CASSPFGTDNFQYEQYF; cdr3_nt: TGTGCCAGCAGCCCATTCGGGACCGACAACTTCCAGTACGAGCAGTACTTC; cdr3_length: 17; v_call: TRBV14; j_call: TRBJ2-7; d_call: NA; clone_size: NA
cdr3_aa: CASNPGTLAPMPRSNQPQHF; cdr3_nt: TGTGCCAGTAACCCAGGGACCCTCGCCCCCATGCCCCGTAGCAATCAGCCCCAGCATTTT; cdr3_length: 20; v_call: TRBV19; j_call: TRBJ1-5; d_call: NA; clone_size: NA
cdr3_aa: CASSSDMGEQYF; cdr3_nt: TGTGCCAGCAGCTCGGACATGGGCGAGCAGTACTTC; cdr3_length: 12; v_call: TRBV5-4; j_call: TRBJ2-7; d_call: NA; clone_size: NA
cdr3_aa: CSAQTADTQYF; cdr3_nt: TGCAGTGCTCAGACAGCAGATACGCAGTATTTT; cdr3_length: 11; v_call: TRBV20-1; j_call: TRBJ2-3; d_call: NA; clone_size: NA
cdr3_aa: CASSLVRGMNTEAFF; cdr3_nt: TGCGCCAGCAGCTTGGTTCGGGGGATGAACACTGAAGCTTTCTTT; cdr3_length: 15; v_call: TRBV5-1; j_call: TRBJ1-1; d_call: NA; clone_size: once
cdr3_aa: CASSIEVAGQVMYNEQFF; cdr3_nt: TGTGCCAGTAGTATCGAGGTGGCGGGACAGGTGATGTACAATGAGCAGTTCTTC; cdr3_length: 18; v_call: TRBV19; j_call: TRBJ2-1; d_call: TRBD1; clone_size: NA
cdr3_aa: CASSLGGGLEKLFF; cdr3_nt: TGTGCCAGCAGCTTAGGAGGGGGCCTGGAAAAACTGTTTTTT; cdr3_length: 14; v_call: TRBV7-6; j_call: TRBJ1-4; d_call: TRBD1; clone_size: NA
cdr3_aa: CASSPLVLMRWQFF; cdr3_nt: TGTGCCAGCAGCCCCCTAGTACTTATGAGATGGCAGTTCTTC; cdr3_length: 14; v_call: TRBV7-2; j_call: TRBJ2-1; d_call: NA; clone_size: NA
cdr3_aa: CAIRQSLGYEQYF; cdr3_nt: TGTGCCATCAGACAGTCCCTGGGATACGAGCAGTACTTC; cdr3_length: 13; v_call: TRBV6-1; j_call: TRBJ2-7; d_call: NA; clone_size: few
cdr3_aa: CASRPRLADTQYF; cdr3_nt: TGTGCCAGCAGACCCAGACTAGCAGATACGCAGTATTTT; cdr3_length: 13; v_call: TRBV11-3; j_call: TRBJ2-3; d_call: NA; clone_size: NA
cdr3_aa: CASSDQRGGYEQYF; cdr3_nt: TGCGCCAGCAGTGACCAGCGGGGGGGCTACGAGCAGTACTTC; cdr3_length: 14; v_call: TRBV10-1; j_call: TRBJ2-7; d_call: TRBD2; clone_size: NA
cdr3_aa: CASSKACWDDEQYF; cdr3_nt: TGTGCCAGCAGCAAAGCCTGCTGGGACGACGAGCAGTACTTC; cdr3_length: 14; v_call: TRBV21-1; j_call: TRBJ2-7; d_call: NA; clone_size: few
cdr3_aa: CASSSPGQAKNIQYF; cdr3_nt: TGTGCCAGCAGCTCACCGGGACAGGCCAAAAACATTCAGTACTTC; cdr3_length: 15; v_call: TRBV5-4; j_call: TRBJ2-4; d_call: TRBD1; clone_size: few
cdr3_aa: CASSAGGFIGDTQYF; cdr3_nt: TGTGCCAGCAGCGCTGGGGGGTTTATTGGGGATACGCAGTATTTT; cdr3_length: 15; v_call: TRBV9; j_call: TRBJ2-3; d_call: NA; clone_size: NA
cdr3_aa: CASRPNEGFPKETQYF; cdr3_nt: TGTGCAAGTCGCCCTAATGAGGGATTCCCGAAGGAGACCCAGTACTTC; cdr3_length: 16; v_call: TRBV12-2; j_call: TRBJ2-5; d_call: NA; clone_size: NA
cdr3_aa: CASRNRGANEKLFF; cdr3_nt: TGTGCCAGTAGAAACAGGGGAGCTAATGAAAAACTGTTTTTT; cdr3_length: 14; v_call: TRBV19; j_call: TRBJ1-4; d_call: TRBD1; clone_size: NA
cdr3_aa: CASSFYGGRTDTQYF; cdr3_nt: TGTGCCAGCAGCTTTTACGGGGGCCGCACAGATACGCAGTATTTT; cdr3_length: 15; v_call: TRBV11-2; j_call: TRBJ2-3; d_call: NA; clone_size: NA
cdr3_aa: CASSVQDVRNSPLHF; cdr3_nt: TGTGCCAGCTCAGTTCAGGATGTGAGGAATTCACCCCTCCACTTT; cdr3_length: 15; v_call: TRBV18; j_call: TRBJ1-6; d_call: NA; clone_size: NA
cdr3_aa: CASSPPQGADYGYTF; cdr3_nt: TGCGCCAGCAGCCCCCCGCAGGGGGCCGACTATGGCTACACCTTC; cdr3_length: 15; v_call: TRBV4-1; j_call: TRBJ1-2; d_call: TRBD1; clone_size: NA
cdr3_aa: CASSSSNYEQYF; cdr3_nt: NA; cdr3_length: 12; v_call: TRBV6-5; j_call: TRBJ2-7; d_call: NA; clone_size: NA
cdr3_aa: CASRNRVTNTEAFF; cdr3_nt: TGTGCCAGCAGGAACAGGGTGACGAACACTGAAGCTTTCTTT; cdr3_length: 14; v_call: TRBV2; j_call: TRBJ1-1; d_call: NA; clone_size: NA
cdr3_aa: CAWSFQQVSRNSPLHF; cdr3_nt: TGTGCCTGGAGTTTTCAACAAGTCAGCAGGAATTCACCCCTCCACTTT; cdr3_length: 16; v_call: TRBV30; j_call: TRBJ1-6; d_call: NA; clone_size: NA
cdr3_aa: CATSRDWGDGRYGYTF; cdr3_nt: TGTGCCACCAGCAGAGATTGGGGGGACGGGAGGTATGGCTACACCTTC; cdr3_length: 16; v_call: TRBV15; j_call: TRBJ1-2; d_call: NA; clone_size: NA
cdr3_aa: CASSVNRVGSTDTQYF; cdr3_nt: TGTGCCAGCAGTGTTAACAGGGTGGGGAGCACAGATACGCAGTATTTT; cdr3_length: 16; v_call: TRBV6-1; j_call: TRBJ2-3; d_call: NA; clone_size: few
cdr3_aa: CASSASGGSYNEQFF; cdr3_nt: TGTGCCAGCAGTGCTTCGGGGGGGTCCTACAATGAGCAGTTCTTC; cdr3_length: 15; v_call: TRBV6-4; j_call: TRBJ2-1; d_call: TRBD2; clone_size: NA
cdr3_aa: CASRGQETQYF; cdr3_nt: TGTGCCAGCAGAGGACAAGAGACCCAGTACTTC; cdr3_length: 11; v_call: TRBV6-5; j_call: TRBJ2-5; d_call: NA; clone_size: NA
cdr3_aa: CASSRSSSITLGGYGYTF; cdr3_nt: TGCGCCAGCAGCCGGTCGTCCTCCATCACCCTGGGAGGGTATGGCTACACCTTC; cdr3_length: 18; v_call: TRBV4-1; j_call: TRBJ1-2; d_call: NA; clone_size: NA
cdr3_aa: CASSAGQGIIGTNEKLFF; cdr3_nt: TGTGCCAGCAGCGCGGGACAGGGGATTATTGGAACTAATGAAAAACTGTTTTTT; cdr3_length: 18; v_call: TRBV9; j_call: TRBJ1-4; d_call: TRBD1; clone_size: NA
cdr3_aa: CASSPPGQNYGYTF; cdr3_nt: TGTGCCAGCTCACCACCGGGACAAAACTATGGCTACACCTTC; cdr3_length: 14; v_call: TRBV18; j_call: TRBJ1-2; d_call: NA; clone_size: NA